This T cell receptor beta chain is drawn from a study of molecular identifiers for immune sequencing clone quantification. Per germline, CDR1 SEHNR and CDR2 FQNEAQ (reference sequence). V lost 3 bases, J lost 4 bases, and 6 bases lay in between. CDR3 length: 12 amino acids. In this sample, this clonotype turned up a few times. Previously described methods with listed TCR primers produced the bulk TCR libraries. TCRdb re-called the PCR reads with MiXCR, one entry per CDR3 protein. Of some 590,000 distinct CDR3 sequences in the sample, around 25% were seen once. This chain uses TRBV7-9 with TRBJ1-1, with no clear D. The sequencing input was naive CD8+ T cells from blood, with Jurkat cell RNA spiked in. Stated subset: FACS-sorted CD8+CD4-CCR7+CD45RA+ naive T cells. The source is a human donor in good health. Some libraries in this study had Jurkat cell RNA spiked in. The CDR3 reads CASSFGVTEAFF. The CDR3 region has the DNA TGTGCCAGCAGCTTTGGAGTCACTGAAGCTTTCTTT.